This T cell receptor (beta chain) was sequenced during a study of blood T cell repertoires in COVID-19. Followed over time, Seattle patients had been enrolled while infection was active. Under the authors' procedure: Estimation of nucleated cell counts relied on the amplification of reference gene primers. TCRdb keeps only in-frame clones here, not all; method: immunoSEQ multiplex PCR. V and J calls and clone size are as listed in that table; D and trimming were resolved from the DNA. The sample lists some 120,000 clones, about four fifths seen once, with approximately 18% in the top ten. Germline V gives CDR1 MDHEN, CDR2 SYDVKM. V was clipped by 3 bases and J by 2 bases; unmatched bases: 14. This CDR3 region has 18 residues. This clone was detected only once.

The source material was peripheral blood. The rearrangement joins TRBV28 to TRBJ1-1; 8 bases agree with TRBD1. This clonotype was obtained from a young man with COVID-19, enrolled during active disease. CDR3 residues: CASSFVWQGAGRNTEAFF. The CDR3 DNA reads as TGTGCCAGCAGTTTTGTTTGGCAGGGGGCAGGGAGAAACACTGAAGCTTTCTTT.